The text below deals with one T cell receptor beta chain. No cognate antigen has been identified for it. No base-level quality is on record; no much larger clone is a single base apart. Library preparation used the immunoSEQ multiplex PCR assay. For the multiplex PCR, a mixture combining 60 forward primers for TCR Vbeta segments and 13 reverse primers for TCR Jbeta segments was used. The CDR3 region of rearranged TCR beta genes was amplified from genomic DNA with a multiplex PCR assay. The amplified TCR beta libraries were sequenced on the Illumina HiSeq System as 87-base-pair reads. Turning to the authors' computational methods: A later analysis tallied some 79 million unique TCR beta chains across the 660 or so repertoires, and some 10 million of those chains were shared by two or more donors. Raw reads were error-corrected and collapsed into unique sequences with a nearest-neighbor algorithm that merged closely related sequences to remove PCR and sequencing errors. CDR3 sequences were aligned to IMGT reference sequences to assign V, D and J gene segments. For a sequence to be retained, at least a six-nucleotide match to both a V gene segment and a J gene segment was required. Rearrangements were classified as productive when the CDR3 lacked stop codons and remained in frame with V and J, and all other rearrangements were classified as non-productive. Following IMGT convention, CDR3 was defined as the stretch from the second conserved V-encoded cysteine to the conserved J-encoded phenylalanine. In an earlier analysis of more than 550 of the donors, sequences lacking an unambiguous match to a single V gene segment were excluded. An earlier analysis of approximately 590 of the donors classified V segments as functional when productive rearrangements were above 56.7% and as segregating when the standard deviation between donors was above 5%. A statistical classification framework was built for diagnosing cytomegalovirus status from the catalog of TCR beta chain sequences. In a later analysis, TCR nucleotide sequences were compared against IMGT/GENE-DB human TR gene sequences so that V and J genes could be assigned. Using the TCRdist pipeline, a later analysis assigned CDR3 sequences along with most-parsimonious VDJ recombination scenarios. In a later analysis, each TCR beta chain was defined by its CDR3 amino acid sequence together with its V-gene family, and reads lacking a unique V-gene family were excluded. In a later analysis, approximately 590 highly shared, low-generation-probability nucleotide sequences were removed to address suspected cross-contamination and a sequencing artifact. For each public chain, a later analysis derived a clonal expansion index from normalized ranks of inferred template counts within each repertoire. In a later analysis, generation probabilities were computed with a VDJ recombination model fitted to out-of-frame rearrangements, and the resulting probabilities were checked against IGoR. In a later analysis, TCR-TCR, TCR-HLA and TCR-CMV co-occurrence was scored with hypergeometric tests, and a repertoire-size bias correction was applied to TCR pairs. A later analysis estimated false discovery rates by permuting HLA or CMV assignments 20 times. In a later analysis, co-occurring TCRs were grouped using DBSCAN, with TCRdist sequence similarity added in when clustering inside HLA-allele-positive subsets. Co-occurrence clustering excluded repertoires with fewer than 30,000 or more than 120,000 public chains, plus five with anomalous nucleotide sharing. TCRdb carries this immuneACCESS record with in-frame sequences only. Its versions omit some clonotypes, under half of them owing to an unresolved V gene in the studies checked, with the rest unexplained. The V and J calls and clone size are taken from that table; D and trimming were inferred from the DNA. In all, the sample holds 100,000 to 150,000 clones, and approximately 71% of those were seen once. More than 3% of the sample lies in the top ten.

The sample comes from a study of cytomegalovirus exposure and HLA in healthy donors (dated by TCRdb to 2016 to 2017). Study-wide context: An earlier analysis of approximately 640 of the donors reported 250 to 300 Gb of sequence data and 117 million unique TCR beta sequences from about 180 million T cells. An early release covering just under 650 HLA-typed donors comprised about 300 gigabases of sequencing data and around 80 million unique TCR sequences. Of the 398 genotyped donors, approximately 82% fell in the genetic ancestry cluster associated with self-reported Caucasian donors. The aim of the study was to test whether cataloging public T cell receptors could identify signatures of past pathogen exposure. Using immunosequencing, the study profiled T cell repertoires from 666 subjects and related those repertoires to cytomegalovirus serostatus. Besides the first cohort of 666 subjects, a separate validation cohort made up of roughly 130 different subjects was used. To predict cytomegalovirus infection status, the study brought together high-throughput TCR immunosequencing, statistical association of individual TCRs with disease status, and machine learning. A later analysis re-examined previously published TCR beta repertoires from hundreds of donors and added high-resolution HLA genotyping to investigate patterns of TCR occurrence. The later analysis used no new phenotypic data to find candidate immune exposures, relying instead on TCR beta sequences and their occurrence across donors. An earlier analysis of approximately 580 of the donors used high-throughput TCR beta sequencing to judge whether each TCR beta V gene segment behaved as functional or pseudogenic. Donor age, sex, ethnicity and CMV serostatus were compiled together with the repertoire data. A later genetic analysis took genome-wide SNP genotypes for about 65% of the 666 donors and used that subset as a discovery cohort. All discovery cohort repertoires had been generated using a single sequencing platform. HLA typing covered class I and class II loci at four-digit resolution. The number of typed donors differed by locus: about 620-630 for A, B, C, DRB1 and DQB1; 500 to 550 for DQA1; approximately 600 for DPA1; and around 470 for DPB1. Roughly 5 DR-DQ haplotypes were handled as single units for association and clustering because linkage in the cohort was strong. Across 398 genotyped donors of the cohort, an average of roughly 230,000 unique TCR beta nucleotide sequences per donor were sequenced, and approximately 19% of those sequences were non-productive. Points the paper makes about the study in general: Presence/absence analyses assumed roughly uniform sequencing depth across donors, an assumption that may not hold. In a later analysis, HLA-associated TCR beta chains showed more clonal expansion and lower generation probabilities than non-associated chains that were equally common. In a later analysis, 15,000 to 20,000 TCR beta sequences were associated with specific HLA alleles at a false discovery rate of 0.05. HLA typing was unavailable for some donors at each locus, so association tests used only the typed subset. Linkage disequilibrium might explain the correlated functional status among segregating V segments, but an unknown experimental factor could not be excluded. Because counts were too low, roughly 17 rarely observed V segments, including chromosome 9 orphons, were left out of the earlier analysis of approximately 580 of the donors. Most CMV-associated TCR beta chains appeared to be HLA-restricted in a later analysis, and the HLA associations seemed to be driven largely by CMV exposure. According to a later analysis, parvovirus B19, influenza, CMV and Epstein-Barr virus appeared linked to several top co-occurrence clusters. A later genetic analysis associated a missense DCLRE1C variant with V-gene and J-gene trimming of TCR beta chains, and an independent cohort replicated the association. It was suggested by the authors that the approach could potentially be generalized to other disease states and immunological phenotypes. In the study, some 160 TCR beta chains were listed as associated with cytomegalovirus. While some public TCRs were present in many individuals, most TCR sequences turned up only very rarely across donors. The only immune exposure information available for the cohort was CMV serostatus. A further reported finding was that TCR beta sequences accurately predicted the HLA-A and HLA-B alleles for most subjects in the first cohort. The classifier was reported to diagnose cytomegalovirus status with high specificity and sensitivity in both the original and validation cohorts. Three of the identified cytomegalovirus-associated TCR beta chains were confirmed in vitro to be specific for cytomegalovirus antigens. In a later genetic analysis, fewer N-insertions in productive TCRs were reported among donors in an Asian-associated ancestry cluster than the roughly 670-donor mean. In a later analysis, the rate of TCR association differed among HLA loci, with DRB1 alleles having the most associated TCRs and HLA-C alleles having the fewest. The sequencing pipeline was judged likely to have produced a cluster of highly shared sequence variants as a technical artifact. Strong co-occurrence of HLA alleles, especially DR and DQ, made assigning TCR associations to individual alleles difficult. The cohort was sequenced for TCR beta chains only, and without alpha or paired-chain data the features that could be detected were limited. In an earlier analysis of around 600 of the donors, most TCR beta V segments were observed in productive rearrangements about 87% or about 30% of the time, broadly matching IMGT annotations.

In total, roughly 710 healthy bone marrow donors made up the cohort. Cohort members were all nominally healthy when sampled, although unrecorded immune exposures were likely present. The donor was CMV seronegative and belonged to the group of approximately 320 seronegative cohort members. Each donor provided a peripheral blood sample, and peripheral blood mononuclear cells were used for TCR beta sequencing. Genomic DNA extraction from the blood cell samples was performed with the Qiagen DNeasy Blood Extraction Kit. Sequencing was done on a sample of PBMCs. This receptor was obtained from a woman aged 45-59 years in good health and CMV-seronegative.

The DNA sequence is as follows: TGTGCCAGCTCCCCCCTAAGGGGACAGCCGACTGAAGCTTTCTTT. Protein translation: CASSPLRGQPTEAFF. This sequence uses TRBV18 and TRBJ1-1, with TRBD1 matching 7 junction bases. Inclusive of the bounding cysteine and phenylalanine, the CDR3 is 15 residues long. Of all the DNA, just the CDR3 is kept, 45 bases in frame from base 1. Looking up the germline V gene yields CDR1 KGHSH and CDR2 LQKENI. Clipping removes 6 bases from V and 5 bases from J, with 12 as the unmatched junction base count.